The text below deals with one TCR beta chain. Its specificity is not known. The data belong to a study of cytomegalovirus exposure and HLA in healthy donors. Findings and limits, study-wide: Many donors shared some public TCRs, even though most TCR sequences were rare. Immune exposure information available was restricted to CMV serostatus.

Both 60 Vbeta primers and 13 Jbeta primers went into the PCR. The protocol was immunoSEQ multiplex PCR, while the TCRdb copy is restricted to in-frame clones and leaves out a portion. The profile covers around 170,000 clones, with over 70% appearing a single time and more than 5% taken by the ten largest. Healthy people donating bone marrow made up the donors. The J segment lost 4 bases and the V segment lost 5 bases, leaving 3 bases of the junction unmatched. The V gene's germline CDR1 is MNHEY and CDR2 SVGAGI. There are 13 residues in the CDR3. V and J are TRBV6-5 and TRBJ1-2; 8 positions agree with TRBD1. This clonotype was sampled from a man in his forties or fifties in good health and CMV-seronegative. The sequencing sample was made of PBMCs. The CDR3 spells CASSRQGTYGYTF. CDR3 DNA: TGTGCCAGCAGTCGACAGGGGACCTATGGCTACACCTTC.